This T cell receptor (beta chain) is drawn from a study of blood T cell repertoires in COVID-19 (dated by TCRdb to the early 2020s). Context from the whole study: Samples from collaborators originated in the United States, Italy and Spain and spanned both the acute and convalescent phases of COVID-19. A freely available public database, intended as a resource for researchers studying the immune response to SARS-CoV-2, is where the repertoires were released. Samples came from the ongoing ImmuneRACE study (first 160 participants) plus 1,254 subjects from 6 global collaborators. Deeply sampled blood TCRbeta repertoires from subjects exposed to, actively infected with, or recovered from COVID-19 were included in the dataset. The sample metadata nearly always contained a de-identified subject ID, COVID-19 status, age in years and sex. Where available, HLA class I and class II types were obtained from metadata supplied by the sample provider rather than from assay-based typing. The material from the prospective study consisted of cDNA or gDNA derived from T cells, B-cell-depleted T cells, or PBMCs.

TCRbeta CDR3 regions were amplified from genomic DNA by means of the immunoSEQ Assay, a bias-controlled multiplex PCR. In the authors' own workflow: Within the assay, amplification of reference gene primers was used to estimate how many nucleated cells each sample contained. Sequence reads were collapsed and filtered to measure the absolute abundance of every unique TCRbeta CDR3 rearrangement. For each sample, productive Simpson clonality was calculated as the square root of Simpson's diversity index across productive rearrangements. This is the immuneACCESS table as TCRdb keeps it, with only in-frame sequences that have V and J called. A part of the clones is gone; compared with another copy, unresolved V genes explain less than half, and the rest is unexplained. V and J calls and clone size are those listed in that table; D and trimming were worked out from the DNA. For this sample the table gives approximately 280,000 clones, of which over 75% were detected only once. The ten largest clones capture 6.5% to 8% of the sample.

From cysteine to phenylalanine, the CDR3 is 16 amino acids long. CDR3 DNA is the only sequence kept; it has 48 bases, read in frame from the first base. CDR1 and CDR2 were assigned from the germline V gene as LGHNA and YSLEER. One collaborating source in Seattle enrolled patients while the patients were actively infected and followed the patients over time throughout the course of disease. The collaborating institutions used their own protocols to collect whole blood in K2EDTA tubes. For TCRbeta analysis, collaborator samples were shipped as frozen whole blood, as isolated PBMCs, or as DNA extracted from either sample type. The paper's findings and limits, for the study overall: The quantity of clinical and demographic metadata differed by source and by participant and was supplied without curation.

Concerning this clone: Its antigen is still unknown. One junction end does not reproduce the germline sequence, and a read error may be involved.

The clonotype comes from a woman aged 25 to 39 with COVID-19, enrolled during active disease. The sample taken for sequencing was peripheral blood. The chain employs TRBV4-3 and TRBJ2-2; a tentative D call is TRBD2 (5 bases match). CDR3 reads: CASSQDVVGLPGELFF. Read as DNA, the sequence is TGCGCCAGCAGCCAAGATGTGGTCGGGTTGCCCGGGGAGCTATTTTTT.